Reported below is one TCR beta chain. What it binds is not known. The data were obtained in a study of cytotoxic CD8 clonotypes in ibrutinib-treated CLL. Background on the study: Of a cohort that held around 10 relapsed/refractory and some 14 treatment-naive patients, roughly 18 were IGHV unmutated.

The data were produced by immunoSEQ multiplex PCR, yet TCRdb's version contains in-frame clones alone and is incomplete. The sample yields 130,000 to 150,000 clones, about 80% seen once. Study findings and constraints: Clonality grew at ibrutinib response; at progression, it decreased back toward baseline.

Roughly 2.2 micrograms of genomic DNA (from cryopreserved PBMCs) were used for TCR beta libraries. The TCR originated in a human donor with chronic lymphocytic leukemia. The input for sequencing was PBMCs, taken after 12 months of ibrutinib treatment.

The CDR3 is CASSLGGQGRVNEQYF. In DNA, the CDR3 is TGTGCCAGCAGCTTGGGAGGACAGGGGAGGGTGAACGAGCAGTACTTC. J is TRBJ2-7 and V is TRBV5-4; TRBD1 aligns across 9 bases. Germline CDR1 SGHNT, CDR2 YYREEE (reference sequence). V lost 0 bases to trimming and J lost 5 bases; unmatched junction nucleotides: 9. This CDR3 spans 16 amino acids.